These T cell receptor beta chains were read from a single sample in a study of graft-versus-host responses after intestinal transplantation. The method was immunoSEQ multiplex PCR; TCRdb's version includes in-frame clones alone and lacks a portion of them. The table shows roughly 69,000 clones, with roughly 89% occurring only once. Source: bone marrow, taken around 720 days after intestinal transplantation. The receptor set was obtained from a human patient who received an intestinal transplant, so some T cells may come from the graft donor. CDR3s include the opening cysteine and the closing phenylalanine or tryptophan. The order of the fields is J gene, D gene, V gene, clone size, CDR3 DNA, CDR3 protein. A D gene is named only where the DNA matches it firmly. Size is omitted from some rows. Given values are once, few, many or a class for expanded clones.

J gene: TRBJ2-1; D gene: NA; V gene: TRBV27; clone size: NA; CDR3 DNA: TGTGCCAGCAGCCCCCGGGACCCAACCTACAATGAGCAGTTCTTC; CDR3 protein: CASSPRDPTYNEQFF
J gene: TRBJ1-3; D gene: NA; V gene: TRBV19; clone size: NA; CDR3 DNA: TGTGCCAGTAGTATCGGGAGGATCTCCGGAAACACCATATATTTT; CDR3 protein: CASSIGRISGNTIYF
J gene: TRBJ2-7; D gene: NA; V gene: TRBV27; clone size: few; CDR3 DNA: TGTGCCAGCAGTTTAGCGGTGGGGGTCGGCTACGAGCAGTACTTC; CDR3 protein: CASSLAVGVGYEQYF
J gene: TRBJ2-1; D gene: NA; V gene: TRBV5-6; clone size: NA; CDR3 DNA: TGTGCCAGCAGCCACAGGGACTACTCAAATGAGCGGTTCTTC; CDR3 protein: CASSHRDYSNERFF
J gene: TRBJ2-2; D gene: NA; V gene: TRBV9; clone size: NA; CDR3 DNA: TGTGCCAGCAGCTCCAACACCGGGGAGCTGTTTTTT; CDR3 protein: CASSSNTGELFF
J gene: TRBJ2-3; D gene: NA; V gene: TRBV2; clone size: NA; CDR3 DNA: TGTGCCAGCAGTGTATTTGCAGGCACAGATACGCAGTATTTT; CDR3 protein: CASSVFAGTDTQYF
J gene: TRBJ1-6; D gene: NA; V gene: TRBV30; clone size: NA; CDR3 DNA: TGTGCCTGGACGTTCAATGAGGATTCACCCCTCCACTTT; CDR3 protein: CAWTFNEDSPLHF
J gene: TRBJ1-6; D gene: TRBD1; V gene: TRBV27; clone size: NA; CDR3 DNA: TGTGCCAGCAGTTTATCCCCAGGGGGGCTTGATTCATCCCTCCACTTT; CDR3 protein: CASSLSPGGLDSSLHF
J gene: TRBJ1-1; D gene: NA; V gene: TRBV27; clone size: NA; CDR3 DNA: TGTGCCAGCAGTTTGGGGATTTCGAACACTGAAGCTTTCTTT; CDR3 protein: CASSLGISNTEAFF
J gene: TRBJ2-7; D gene: NA; V gene: TRBV6-5; clone size: NA; CDR3 DNA: TGTGCCAGCACCTACGGGGACGGCTACGAGCAGTACTTC; CDR3 protein: CASTYGDGYEQYF
J gene: TRBJ2-5; D gene: NA; V gene: TRBV5-4; clone size: NA; CDR3 DNA: TGTGCCAGCAGCTTGACTAGCCTAGGGTACCAAGAGACCCAGTACTTC; CDR3 protein: CASSLTSLGYQETQYF
J gene: TRBJ2-3; D gene: TRBD2; V gene: TRBV2; clone size: once; CDR3 DNA: TGTGCCAGCAGTGCCGGACTAGCGGGGCGCACAGATACGCAGTATTTT; CDR3 protein: CASSAGLAGRTDTQYF
J gene: TRBJ1-2; D gene: NA; V gene: TRBV15; clone size: NA; CDR3 DNA: TGTGCCACCACCGACGGTGATCTAATAGGTGGCTACACCTTC; CDR3 protein: CATTDGDLIGGYTF
J gene: TRBJ2-7; D gene: NA; V gene: TRBV27; clone size: NA; CDR3 DNA: TGTGCCAGCAGCCCCCCCATCGGTCAGGGAGGTTTTTACGAGCAGTACTTC; CDR3 protein: CASSPPIGQGGFYEQYF
J gene: TRBJ1-3; D gene: NA; V gene: TRBV5-1; clone size: NA; CDR3 DNA: TGCGCCAGCAGCTTGGGACGGTACTCTGGAAACACCATATATTTT; CDR3 protein: CASSLGRYSGNTIYF
J gene: TRBJ2-1; D gene: TRBD2; V gene: TRBV29-1; clone size: NA; CDR3 DNA: TGCAGCGCCCTCAGGGGTAGCGGGACATTCTCCTACAATGAGCAGTTCTTC; CDR3 protein: CSALRGSGTFSYNEQFF
J gene: TRBJ2-6; D gene: NA; V gene: TRBV15; clone size: NA; CDR3 DNA: TGTGCCACCAGCAATACAGGTATTCCCTCTGGGGCCAACGTCCTGACTTTC; CDR3 protein: CATSNTGIPSGANVLTF
J gene: TRBJ1-2; D gene: NA; V gene: TRBV6-5; clone size: NA; CDR3 DNA: TGTGCCAGCAGTTACGACCAGGGGACCTATGGCTACACCTTC; CDR3 protein: CASSYDQGTYGYTF
J gene: TRBJ2-3; D gene: TRBD2; V gene: TRBV6-4; clone size: NA; CDR3 DNA: TGTGCCAGCAGTTTGGCGGGAGGCACAGATACGCAGTATTTT; CDR3 protein: CASSLAGGTDTQYF
J gene: TRBJ2-7; D gene: NA; V gene: TRBV10-2; clone size: NA; CDR3 DNA: TGCGCCAGCAGTGAGTCGGGGGAACCCTACGAGCAGTACTTC; CDR3 protein: CASSESGEPYEQYF
J gene: TRBJ1-5; D gene: TRBD1; V gene: TRBV2; clone size: NA; CDR3 DNA: TGTGCCAGCAGGATTGACAGGGTCGGTGATCAGCCCCAGCATTTT; CDR3 protein: CASRIDRVGDQPQHF
J gene: TRBJ2-1; D gene: NA; V gene: TRBV13; clone size: NA; CDR3 DNA: TGTGCCAGCAGCTTAGGCCCAGGACCGGCTAGCGCAAACAATGAGCAGTTCTTC; CDR3 protein: CASSLGPGPASANNEQFF
J gene: TRBJ1-1; D gene: NA; V gene: TRBV28; clone size: few; CDR3 DNA: TGTGCCAGCATGGTGTGGAGGGAAGCTTTCTTT; CDR3 protein: CASMVWREAFF
J gene: TRBJ1-2; D gene: NA; V gene: TRBV4-1; clone size: NA; CDR3 DNA: TGCGCCAGCAGCGGGGCCAGCTATGGCTACACCTTC; CDR3 protein: CASSGASYGYTF
J gene: TRBJ2-7; D gene: NA; V gene: TRBV12-5; clone size: medium-sized; CDR3 DNA: TGTGCTAGTGGTCTTACTGACCGGACCCTCAGCTACGAGCAGTACTTC; CDR3 protein: CASGLTDRTLSYEQYF
J gene: TRBJ1-6; D gene: NA; V gene: TRBV19; clone size: NA; CDR3 DNA: TGTGCCAGTTCTCCATGGGAGGAAAATAATTCACCCCTCCACTTT; CDR3 protein: CASSPWEENNSPLHF
J gene: TRBJ2-7; D gene: NA; V gene: TRBV5-4; clone size: NA; CDR3 DNA: TGTGCCAGCAGCTTCTCCAAGCAGGGGCCGTCCTACGAGCAGTACTTC; CDR3 protein: CASSFSKQGPSYEQYF
J gene: TRBJ1-1; D gene: NA; V gene: TRBV6-5; clone size: NA; CDR3 DNA: TGTGCCAGCGGGGGTATGAACACTGAAGCTTTCTTT; CDR3 protein: CASGGMNTEAFF
J gene: TRBJ2-2; D gene: NA; V gene: TRBV7-2; clone size: NA; CDR3 DNA: TGTGCCAGCAGCAGGAGGCAGGACGCCGGGGAGCTGTTTTTT; CDR3 protein: CASSRRQDAGELFF
J gene: TRBJ2-1; D gene: TRBD2; V gene: TRBV5-1; clone size: once; CDR3 DNA: TGCGCCAGCAGCTCCTCGGTAGTAGCGGGAGGACCCTACTCCTACAATGAGCAGTTCTTC; CDR3 protein: CASSSSVVAGGPYSYNEQFF
J gene: TRBJ2-5; D gene: TRBD2; V gene: TRBV11-2; clone size: NA; CDR3 DNA: TGTGCCAGCAGCTTAGCCCGACTAGCGGTGAGAGAGACCCAGTACTTC; CDR3 protein: CASSLARLAVRETQYF
J gene: TRBJ1-6; D gene: TRBD1; V gene: TRBV9; clone size: NA; CDR3 DNA: TGTGCCAGCAGCGCCGGGACAGGGTATTTTCCCCTCCACTTT; CDR3 protein: CASSAGTGYFPLHF
J gene: TRBJ2-5; D gene: TRBD1; V gene: TRBV5-6; clone size: once; CDR3 DNA: TGTGCCAGCAGCAGAGGGGACAGGGAGAGGGAGACCCAGTACTTC; CDR3 protein: CASSRGDRERETQYF
J gene: TRBJ1-2; D gene: NA; V gene: TRBV5-1; clone size: once; CDR3 DNA: TGCGCCAGCTCCACAGGGTTTCGCTATGGCTACACCTTC; CDR3 protein: CASSTGFRYGYTF
J gene: TRBJ2-6; D gene: NA; V gene: TRBV9; clone size: NA; CDR3 DNA: TGTGCCAGCAGCCTGCAGGGTTTTGGGGCCAACGTCCTGACTTTC; CDR3 protein: CASSLQGFGANVLTF
J gene: TRBJ1-3; D gene: NA; V gene: TRBV5-1; clone size: NA; CDR3 DNA: TGCGCCAGCAGAATAGGGTTCAACTCTGGAAACACCATATATTTT; CDR3 protein: CASRIGFNSGNTIYF
J gene: TRBJ2-1; D gene: TRBD2; V gene: TRBV7-6; clone size: NA; CDR3 DNA: TGTGCCAGCAGACCAATCAGCGGGAGTTTGGGTAATGAGCAGTTCTTC; CDR3 protein: CASRPISGSLGNEQFF
J gene: TRBJ2-2; D gene: NA; V gene: TRBV5-1; clone size: NA; CDR3 DNA: TGCGCCAGCAGGGCCGAGGCCAACCACAACACCGGGGAGCTGTTTTTT; CDR3 protein: CASRAEANHNTGELFF
J gene: TRBJ2-7; D gene: NA; V gene: TRBV15; clone size: once; CDR3 DNA: TGTGCCACCAGCAGGGAGGGGCCCGGGGCTGGGGAATACGAGCAGTACTTC; CDR3 protein: CATSREGPGAGEYEQYF
J gene: TRBJ2-7; D gene: NA; V gene: TRBV10-2; clone size: NA; CDR3 DNA: TGCGCCAGCAGTCCCGGGACTCTCTCCTACGAGCAGTACTTC; CDR3 protein: CASSPGTLSYEQYF
J gene: TRBJ1-2; D gene: NA; V gene: TRBV6-5; clone size: once; CDR3 DNA: TGTGCCAGCAACAAGGCTGGCGCGTATGGCTACACCTTC; CDR3 protein: CASNKAGAYGYTF
J gene: TRBJ2-6; D gene: NA; V gene: TRBV28; clone size: NA; CDR3 DNA: TGTGCCAGCAGCGGAGGAGCGGGGGCCAACGTCCTGACTTTC; CDR3 protein: CASSGGAGANVLTF
J gene: TRBJ1-2; D gene: NA; V gene: TRBV7-9; clone size: NA; CDR3 DNA: TGTGCCAGCAGCCCCTTGGTGCAGGGAGAGAAGGGCTACACCTTC; CDR3 protein: CASSPLVQGEKGYTF
J gene: TRBJ2-5; D gene: NA; V gene: TRBV29-1; clone size: NA; CDR3 DNA: TGCAGCGTAGTCGGACGGTTCCAAGAGACCCAGTACTTC; CDR3 protein: CSVVGRFQETQYF
J gene: TRBJ2-5; D gene: NA; V gene: TRBV15; clone size: NA; CDR3 DNA: TGTGCCACCAGCAGTGTTTCCCTCCGGGAAGAGACCCAGTACTTC; CDR3 protein: CATSSVSLREETQYF
J gene: TRBJ2-3; D gene: NA; V gene: TRBV27; clone size: NA; CDR3 DNA: TGTGCCAGCAGTTTGGGATGGACCGACACAGATACGCAGTATTTT; CDR3 protein: CASSLGWTDTDTQYF
J gene: TRBJ2-7; D gene: NA; V gene: TRBV12-2; clone size: NA; CDR3 DNA: TGTGCAAGTCGCCCCAGGGCTCGGGACAGGACTTACGAGCAGTACTTC; CDR3 protein: CASRPRARDRTYEQYF
J gene: TRBJ2-5; D gene: TRBD1; V gene: TRBV4-1; clone size: NA; CDR3 DNA: TGCGCCAGCAGCAAAGGTGCAGGGGGCCAAGAGACCCAGTACTTC; CDR3 protein: CASSKGAGGQETQYF
J gene: TRBJ1-1; D gene: NA; V gene: TRBV7-3; clone size: NA; CDR3 DNA: TGTGCCAGCAGTACCTCAGGGAACACTGAAGCTTTCTTT; CDR3 protein: CASSTSGNTEAFF
J gene: TRBJ1-6; D gene: NA; V gene: TRBV6-6; clone size: once; CDR3 DNA: TGTGCCAGCAGTGCCCCGGACAGAGCCTATAATTCACCCCTCCACTTT; CDR3 protein: CASSAPDRAYNSPLHF
J gene: TRBJ2-7; D gene: TRBD2; V gene: TRBV9; clone size: NA; CDR3 DNA: TGTGCCAGCAGCGTAGGCGGGGGGGGTCCGGGACTACCGCACGAGCAGTACTTC; CDR3 protein: CASSVGGGGPGLPHEQYF
J gene: TRBJ2-7; D gene: NA; V gene: TRBV6-1; clone size: NA; CDR3 DNA: TGTGCCAGCAGTGAAGGGGTCTCCTACGAGCAGTACTTC; CDR3 protein: CASSEGVSYEQYF
J gene: TRBJ2-3; D gene: NA; V gene: TRBV7-6; clone size: NA; CDR3 DNA: TGTGCCAGCAGCTCTGGGGTAGGGGAGAACACAGATACGCAGTATTTT; CDR3 protein: CASSSGVGENTDTQYF